These T cell receptor beta chains were read from a single sample in a study of T cells in Graves' hyperthyroidism and ophthalmopathy. TCRdb fed the multiplex PCR reads into MiXCR, producing one record per CDR3 protein. The sample contains approximately 640,000 distinct CDR3 sequences, about 17% of which appear only once. The sequencing input was blood. These receptor sequences come from a woman younger than 45 with Graves' hyperthyroidism. Both conserved end residues are part of each CDR3. The D gene is left open where the match is weak. Clone size is not always given. Where it is, it says once, few, many or a class for expanded clones.

>TRBV20-1|once|TRBD2|TRBJ2-2
CSARDQNSGSINTGELFF
TGCAGTGCTAGAGATCAGAATAGCGGGAGTATCAACACCGGGGAGCTGTTTTTT
>TRBV12-3/TRBV12-4|many|NA|TRBJ2-3
CASSLEDTDTQYF
TGTGCCAGCAGTTTAGAGGACACAGATACGCAGTATTTT
>TRBV20-1|few|NA|TRBJ1-2
CSAIAGYTF
TGCAGTGCTATTGCCGGCTACACCTTC
>TRBV6-2/TRBV6-3|NA|NA|TRBJ2-6
CASLSASLMAGANVLTF
TGTGCTTCGTTGTCGGCTAGCCTTATGGCTGGGGCCAACGTCCTGACTTTC
>TRBV5-4|few|TRBD1|TRBJ2-4
CASSLGTGDKNIQYF
TGTGCCAGCAGCTTGGGGACAGGGGACAAAAACATTCAGTACTTC
>TRBV6-5|NA|NA|TRBJ1-4
CASSYSGTSNEKLFF
TGTGCCAGCAGTTACTCGGGAACTTCCAATGAAAAACTGTTTTTT
>TRBV5-5|many|NA|TRBJ1-4
CASSPRGATNEKLFF
TGTGCCAGCAGCCCCCGGGGGGCCACGAATGAAAAACTGTTTTTT
>TRBV6-1|NA|NA|TRBJ2-7
CASPSLERPKTYEQYF
TGTGCCAGCCCCTCTTTAGAAAGACCTAAAACCTACGAGCAGTACTTC
>TRBV28|many|TRBD1|TRBJ2-3
CASSSSGTASTDTQYF
TGTGCCAGCAGTTCTTCTGGGACAGCAAGCACAGATACGCAGTATTTT
>TRBV30|NA|TRBD2|TRBJ2-1
CAWSILGLDNEQFF
TGTGCCTGGAGTATTCTGGGACTAGACAATGAGCAGTTCTTC
>TRBV12-3/TRBV12-4|NA|NA|TRBJ1-1
CASSAWDDMNTEAFF
TGTGCCAGCAGCGCCTGGGACGACATGAACACTGAAGCTTTCTTT
>TRBV11-2|many|TRBD1|TRBJ2-7
CASSLDRGQGPNEQYF
TGTGCCAGCAGCTTAGATAGAGGACAGGGGCCCAACGAGCAGTACTTC
>TRBV3-1|many|TRBD1|TRBJ1-1
CASSQDMDRSEAFF
TGTGCCAGCAGCCAAGATATGGACAGGAGTGAAGCTTTCTTT
>TRBV7-8|many|TRBD1|TRBJ2-1
CASGPGGRVNEQFF
TGTGCCAGCGGTCCAGGGGGCCGGGTGAATGAGCAGTTCTTC
>TRBV5-1|many|TRBD1|TRBJ1-1
CASSPGGQSNTEAFF
TGCGCCAGCAGCCCGGGGGGACAGTCAAACACTGAAGCTTTCTTT
>TRBV4-2|NA|NA|TRBJ2-2
CASSQEKEGTGELFF
TGTGCCAGCAGCCAAGAAAAGGAGGGCACCGGGGAGCTGTTTTTT
>TRBV12-3/TRBV12-4|many|NA|TRBJ2-5
CASSGRSTQYF
TGTGCCAGCAGTGGCCGATCGACCCAGTACTTC
>TRBV19|many|NA|TRBJ1-1
CASSMGKGRPNTEAFF
TGTGCCAGTAGTATGGGAAAAGGACGGCCGAACACTGAAGCTTTCTTT
>TRBV28|many|TRBD2|TRBJ2-7
CASSFPTSGSYEQYF
TGTGCCAGCAGTTTCCCGACTAGCGGGAGCTACGAGCAGTACTTC
>TRBV4-2|many|NA|TRBJ2-7
CASSQDLGEWSYEQYF
TGTGCCAGCAGCCAAGATTTAGGGGAGTGGAGCTACGAGCAGTACTTC
>TRBV20-1|many|TRBD2|TRBJ2-5
CSARVPSGQETQYF
TGCAGTGCTAGAGTCCCTAGCGGACAAGAGACCCAGTACTTC
>TRBV9|few|NA|TRBJ2-7
CASSRARLTEQYF
TGTGCCAGCAGCAGGGCCCGTCTGACCGAGCAGTACTTC
>TRBV29-1|many|NA|TRBJ1-1
CSVDKGWGTEAFF
TGCAGCGTTGACAAGGGATGGGGAACTGAAGCTTTCTTT
>TRBV29-1|NA|NA|TRBJ1-1
CSVELRLITEAFF
TGCAGCGTTGAACTCCGTTTGATCACTGAAGCTTTCTTT
>TRBV7-9|many|NA|TRBJ2-7
CASNKGLDEQYF
TGTGCCAGCAACAAGGGATTGGACGAGCAGTACTTC
>TRBV6-1|few|NA|TRBJ1-2
CASRRQYCGYTF
TGTGCCAGCAGACGACAGTACTGTGGCTACACCTTC
>TRBV28|many|TRBD1|TRBJ2-7
CASMTGSSYEQYF
TGTGCCAGCATGACAGGGAGCTCCTACGAGCAGTACTTC
>TRBV28|many|TRBD2|TRBJ2-7
CASSQTSGGVYEQYF
TGTGCCAGCAGCCAGACTAGCGGAGGGGTCTACGAGCAGTACTTC
>TRBV20-1|NA|NA|TRBJ2-7
CSAPGPYEQYF
TGCAGTGCTCCAGGACCTTACGAGCAGTACTTC
>TRBV28|many|TRBD2|TRBJ2-1
CASSLPGASGSNEQFF
TGTGCCAGCAGTTTACCCGGGGCTAGCGGGAGCAATGAGCAGTTCTTC
>TRBV7-2|NA|TRBD2|TRBJ2-1
CASSLGGGQRSSYNEQFF
TGTGCCAGCAGCTTAGGCGGGGGGCAGAGGAGCTCCTACAATGAGCAGTTCTTC
>TRBV7-9|few|TRBD2|TRBJ2-7
CASSPTFAGVGYEQYF
TGTGCCAGCAGCCCGACTTTCGCGGGAGTGGGGTACGAGCAGTACTTC
>TRBV11-2|many|NA|TRBJ2-4
CASSTFEENIQYF
TGTGCCAGCAGCACGTTTGAAGAAAACATTCAGTACTTC
>TRBV27|NA|NA|TRBJ1-2
CASSLSPGLYGYTF
TGTGCCAGCAGTTTATCCCCGGGGCTCTATGGCTACACCTTC
>TRBV5-1|many|TRBD1|TRBJ2-1
CASSGQGDEQFF
TGCGCCAGCAGCGGACAGGGGGACGAGCAGTTCTTC
>TRBV11-2|NA|TRBD1|TRBJ2-1
CASSLGQGTATYNEQFF
TGTGCCAGCAGCCTCGGCCAGGGGACAGCGACCTACAATGAGCAGTTCTTC
>TRBV28|many|TRBD1|TRBJ1-5
CASPGQGFRKPQHF
TGTGCCAGCCCGGGACAGGGCTTCAGGAAGCCCCAGCATTTT
>TRBV27|few|NA|TRBJ2-3
CASSLSIGLNTQYF
TGTGCCAGCAGTTTATCGATAGGGCTGAATACGCAGTATTTT
>TRBV3-1|many|NA|TRBJ2-5
CASSQGTADQETQYF
TGTGCCAGCAGCCAAGGGACAGCCGACCAAGAGACCCAGTACTTC
>TRBV7-8|few|NA|TRBJ1-2
CASSIRETAPLGYTF
TGTGCCAGCAGCATTCGGGAAACCGCCCCCCTCGGCTACACCTTC
>TRBV28|many|NA|TRBJ2-5
CASSLFRPRTETQYF
TGTGCCAGCAGTTTATTCAGGCCAAGGACAGAGACCCAGTACTTC
>TRBV28|NA|NA|TRBJ2-5
CASSGDMGRYQETQYF
TGTGCCAGCAGTGGGGACATGGGGCGGTACCAAGAGACCCAGTACTTC
>TRBV18|many|NA|TRBJ2-1
CASSPGWPEQFF
TGTGCCAGCTCACCGGGGTGGCCTGAGCAGTTCTTC
>TRBV7-3|few|NA|TRBJ2-5
CASSLTSAPRETQYF
TGTGCCAGCAGCTTAACTAGCGCCCCACGTGAGACCCAGTACTTC
>TRBV7-2|NA|TRBD1|TRBJ2-7
CASSGGQGASYEQYF
TGTGCCAGCAGCGGGGGACAGGGGGCCTCCTACGAGCAGTACTTC
>TRBV6-1|NA|NA|TRBJ2-5
CASMQPGYLGETQYF
TGTGCCAGCATGCAACCAGGATACCTCGGGGAGACCCAGTACTTC
>TRBV30|many|NA|TRBJ2-2
CAWGDGPNTGELFF
TGTGCCTGGGGGGACGGACCGAACACCGGGGAGCTGTTTTTT
>TRBV30|NA|NA|TRBJ2-7
CAWSPTLGEQYF
TGTGCCTGGAGTCCAACCCTCGGCGAGCAGTACTTC
>TRBV19|few|NA|TRBJ1-2
CASQSGGNGYTF
TGTGCCAGTCAATCTGGAGGGAATGGCTACACCTTC
>TRBV12-3/TRBV12-4|many|NA|TRBJ1-6
CASSLGPGKYSPLHF
TGTGCCAGCAGTTTAGGGCCAGGGAAGTATTCACCCCTCCACTTT
>TRBV20-1|many|TRBD2|TRBJ2-7
CSARSSGSSYEQYF
TGCAGTGCTAGGAGCAGCGGGAGCTCCTACGAGCAGTACTTC
>TRBV27|many|NA|TRBJ2-2
CASSSGLYTGELFF
TGTGCCAGCAGTTCGGGACTTTACACCGGGGAGCTGTTTTTT
>TRBV20-1|many|TRBD1|TRBJ2-2
CSARDRGQGGELFF
TGCAGTGCTAGAGACAGGGGGCAAGGCGGGGAGCTGTTTTTT
>TRBV28|few|NA|TRBJ2-4
CASSQSGPLAKNIQYF
TGTGCCAGCAGTCAAAGCGGGCCTCTGGCCAAAAACATTCAGTACTTC
>TRBV12-3/TRBV12-4|few|TRBD2|TRBJ2-1
CASRPGLAGGNNEQFF
TGTGCCAGCAGGCCCGGACTAGCGGGAGGGAACAATGAGCAGTTCTTC
>TRBV20-1|NA|NA|TRBJ2-7
CSASSGLYNEQYF
TGCAGTGCTAGTAGCGGCCTCTACAATGAGCAGTACTTC